The 26 T cell receptor beta chains given below trace back to one sample, sequenced in a study of cytomegalovirus exposure and HLA in healthy donors. In the PCR, 60 Vbeta and 13 Jbeta primers were used. The data were produced by immunoSEQ multiplex PCR, yet TCRdb's version contains in-frame clones alone and is incomplete. The sample yields some 150,000 clones, roughly 76% seen once. Sequenced sample: PBMCs. Source of these receptors: a man aged 55 to 70 in good health and CMV-seronegative.

This chain connects TRBV4-1 to TRBJ2-7; D perhaps matches TRBD1 (5 bases). The CDR3 extends over 14 amino acids. Germline CDR1 reads MGHRA; CDR2 reads YSYEKL. Between the trimmed V and J ends, which lost 0 bases and 3 bases, there was a span of 9 bases. The CDR3 is CASSQDGAGYEQYF. CDR3 DNA sequence: TGCGCCAGCAGCCAAGATGGGGCAGGCTACGAGCAGTACTTC.

This chain uses TRBV10-2 with TRBJ2-3; 14 nucleotides align to TRBD2. V shed 6 bases and J 4 bases; nucleotides not matched to a gene: 6. The CDR3 has 16 amino acids. Per germline, CDR1 WSHSY and CDR2 SAAADI. In DNA, the CDR3 is TGCGCCAGCAGAAGACTAGCGGGGGGGGGCCCAGATACGCAGTATTTT. Its translation: CASRRLAGGGPDTQYF.

The J gene is TRBJ2-5, the V gene TRBV23-1, with TRBD1 matching 7 bases. Near its end, the DNA agrees better with TRBJ2-7, so the J call may be wrong. TRBV23-1 is annotated as an ORF whose role is uncertain. The length of the CDR3 is 14 residues. The CDR3 loop reads CASEKRTGPYEQYF. The CDR3 DNA reads as TGCGCCAGCGAGAAAAGGACAGGCCCCTACGAGCAGTACTTC.

This clone was picked up one time. The chain couples TRBV9 to TRBJ1-3; tentative D call: TRBD1 (5 bases). This CDR3 region has 16 residues. V shed 3 bases and J shed 9 bases, with 22 bases lying between them. CDR1 is SGDLS and CDR2 is YYNGEE in the germline V gene. CDR3 in DNA: TGTGCCAGCAGCGGACAAGGGTGGGGCCGGAGAAGCACCATATATTTT. Translating it yields CASSGQGWGRRSTIYF.

In its sample, this clone was seen once. V is TRBV5-1 and J is TRBJ2-5; a weak D match, TRBD2 (6 bases). V was pared by 0 bases and J by 0 bases, with 6 bases between. This CDR3 is 14 amino acids long. Per the germline V gene, CDR1 is SGHRS and CDR2 is YFSETQ. DNA for the CDR3: TGCGCCAGCAGCTTGGGGACTAACCAAGAGACCCAGTACTTC. Residues: CASSLGTNQETQYF. Variable domain in full (rest from reference TRBV5-1 and TRBJ2-5): KAGVTQTPRYLIKTRGQQVTLSCSPISGHRSVSWYQQTPGQGLQFLFEYFSETQRNKGNFPGRFSGRQFSNSRSEMNVSTLELGDSALYLCASSLGTNQETQYFGPGTRLLVL.

The gene calls are TRBV7-9 and TRBJ2-4; D ambiguous. Germline CDR1 SEHNR, CDR2 FQNEAQ (reference sequence). V was shortened by 2 bases and J by 9 bases, with 11 bases between the two germline ends. The CDR3 is 13 amino acids. CDR3 coding DNA: TGTGCCAGCAGCTTACAGACGTGGAGCATTCAGTACTTC. Translation: CASSLQTWSIQYF.

This clone turned up a few times. V is TRBV5-3 and J is TRBJ1-5; tentative D call: TRBD1 (5 bases). TRBV5-3 belongs to the ORF category, with a function that is uncertain. V was shortened by 3 bases and J by 3 bases, with 16 bases between the two germline ends. This CDR3 is 16 amino acids long. The CDR3 region has the DNA TGTGCCAGAAGCTCCGTCTTGGGGGGAATCAATCAGCCCCAGCATTTT. This gives the protein CARSSVLGGINQPQHF.

The chain employs TRBV11-2 and TRBJ2-5, with a possible D match to TRBD1 (5 bases). V shed 6 bases and J shed 2 bases, with 10 bases lying between them. The CDR3 has 13 amino acids. CDR1 is SGHAT and CDR2 is FQNNGV in the germline V gene. The CDR3 DNA follows: TGTGCCAGCAGTATTTCAGGGCAAGAGACCCAGTACTTC. Its translation: CASSISGQETQYF.

V and J are TRBV6-1 and TRBJ2-1, with unresolved D. The germline V gene has CDR1 MNHNS and CDR2 SASEGT. There are 16 residues in the CDR3. With 2 bases removed from V and 0 bases from J, the gap between germline ends came to 11 bases. CDR3 amino acids: CASSEFGGRSYNEQFF. The DNA for the CDR3 is TGTGCCAGCAGTGAATTTGGCGGCCGCTCCTACAATGAGCAGTTCTTC.

This chain uses TRBV9 with TRBJ2-2, with D possibly being TRBD1 (6 bases). The length of the CDR3 is 15 residues. Trimming took 4 bases from V and 2 from J, leaving 12 bases between them. Looked up from germline, CDR1 is SGDLS and CDR2 is YYNGEE. CDR3 amino acids: CASSIMGANTGELFF. Written as DNA, the CDR3 is TGTGCCAGCAGCATCATGGGGGCAAACACCGGGGAGCTGTTTTTT.

Points on this clone: This sample includes further DNA sequences coding for the same CDR3. V and J are TRBV30 and TRBJ1-3; D is uncertain. The germline V gene encodes CDR1 GTSNPN and CDR2 SVGIG (reference sequence). Between the trimmed V and J ends, which lost 1 base and 0 bases, there was a span of 7 bases. This CDR3 is built from 14 residues. The CDR3 here is CAWSERGSGNTIYF. For the CDR3, the DNA is TGTGCCTGGAGTGAGCGGGGCTCTGGAAACACCATATATTTT. Together with reference TRBV30 and TRBJ1-3, the CDR3 gives the full variable domain: SQTIHQWPATLVQPVGSPLSLECTVEGTSNPNLYWYRQAAGRGLQLLFYSVGIGQISSEVPQNLSASRPQDRQFILSSKKLLLSDSGFYLCAWSERGSGNTIYFGEGSWLTVV.

The chain links TRBV9 to TRBJ2-7, with 15 bases that match TRBD2. The CDR3 covers 17 residues. Germline lookup yields CDR1 SGDLS and CDR2 YYNGEE. Trimming cost V 0 bases and J 2 bases; bases outside gene matches: 3. The CDR3 DNA reads as TGTGCCAGCAGCGTAGGGACTAGCGGGAGGGCAGCCTACGAGCAGTACTTC. Translation: CASSVGTSGRAAYEQYF.

V is TRBV7-2 and J is TRBJ2-7; 9 bases are shared with TRBD2. The CDR3 extends over 17 amino acids. Germline CDR1 is SGHTA and CDR2 is FQGNSA. J was trimmed by 3 bases and V by 4 bases; bases with no gene match: 13. CDR3 DNA sequence: TGTGCCAGCAGCTCGGGGCCGGCGGGGCGGGGGGGCTACGAGCAGTACTTC. It codes for CASSSGPAGRGGYEQYF.

Note on this clone: This sequence may be a read error, since a much larger clone differs from it by one base. The chain employs TRBV7-9 and TRBJ1-4; 9 positions agree with TRBD1. This CDR3 spans 14 amino acids. The germline V gene encodes CDR1 SEHNR and CDR2 FQNEAQ (reference sequence). The CDR3 DNA is TGTTCCAGCAGCCAGGGACAGGGTAATGAAAAACTGTTTTTT. Protein sequence: CSSSQGQGNEKLFF.

V is TRBV5-8 and J is TRBJ2-7, with TRBD1 identical over 9 bases. The ends lost 3 bases at V and 4 bases at J; junction bases unmatched: 5. Per the germline V gene, CDR1 is SGHTS and CDR2 is YDEGEE. This CDR3 comprises 14 residues. The CDR3 region has the DNA TGTGCCAGCAGCTGGACAGGGGTCCGGTACGAGCAGTACTTC. It codes for CASSWTGVRYEQYF.

The V and J genes are TRBV5-4 and TRBJ2-5; tentatively, D is TRBD2 (5 bases). Germline-derived CDR1 and CDR2 are SGHNT and YYREEE (reference sequence). The CDR3 loop spans 15 amino acids. The V and J ends lost 2 bases and 2 bases respectively, with 13 bases between them. The CDR3 region has the DNA TGTGCCAGCAGCTTCAGGACTCCCGCTCAAGAGACCCAGTACTTC. This gives the protein CASSFRTPAQETQYF.

The chain's CDR3 is CASSISGTGANYGYTF. CDR3 bases: TGTGCCAGTAGTATATCGGGGACAGGGGCGAACTATGGCTACACCTTC. The rearrangement uses TRBV19 and TRBJ1-2; 10 nucleotides agree with TRBD1. Germline V lookup: CDR1 LNHDA, CDR2 SQIVND (reference sequence). CDR3 length equals 16 residues. The V and J ends lost 2 bases and 2 bases, in that order; junction bases with no gene match: 5.

The chain is built from TRBV7-6 and TRBJ2-3; D ambiguous. The CDR3 has 13 residues. The germline V and J ends were trimmed by 3 bases and 5 bases, with 9 bases remaining between them. Germline lookup yields CDR1 SGHVS and CDR2 FNYEAQ. CDR3 nucleotides: TGTGCCAGCAGCTTCCAAGCCGGAGATACGCAGTATTTT. Its protein is CASSFQAGDTQYF.

The rearrangement joins TRBV19 to TRBJ1-5; D is unresolved. The CDR3 totals 16 residues. V lost 1 base and J 0 bases, leaving 10 bases between the germline ends. Germline values: CDR1 LNHDA, CDR2 SQIVND (reference sequence). The CDR3 DNA follows: TGTGCCAGTAGTATAGCGACAACTTATAGCAATCAGCCCCAGCATTTT. Amino acid sequence: CASSIATTYSNQPQHF.

The J gene is TRBJ1-4, the V gene TRBV2; D possibly corresponds to TRBD1 (6 bases). The CDR3 totals 13 residues. V was trimmed by 4 bases and J by 7 bases, leaving 10 bases between them. The germline V gene has CDR1 SNHLY and CDR2 FYNNEI. The CDR3 DNA follows: TGTGCCAGCAGTGTGGGGGGGCCTGAAAAACTGTTTTTT. It encodes CASSVGGPEKLFF. Combining the CDR3 with reference TRBV2 and TRBJ1-4 gives the whole variable domain EPEVTQTPSHQVTQMGQEVILRCVPISNHLYFYWYRQILGQKVEFLVSFYNNEISEKSEIFDDQFSVERPDGSNFTLKIRSTKLEDSAMYFCASSVGGPEKLFFGSGTQLSVL.

Concerning this clone: At one end the junction does not follow the germline gene, possibly because of a read error. V gene TRBV10-3 combines with J gene TRBJ2-3; the match to TRBD2 covers 12 bases. Germline-derived CDR1 and CDR2 are ENHRY and SYGVKD. The CDR3 sequence is 13 residues long. The CDR3 here is CAISESRLAGATF. For the CDR3, the DNA is TGTGCCATCAGTGAGTCTCGACTAGCGGGAGCCACTTTT.

V usage is TRBV13 and J usage is TRBJ2-7; 7 bases align to TRBD2. This CDR3 has 17 residues. V lost 7 bases, J lost 2 bases, and 17 bases stayed unmatched. Germline assignment: CDR1 PRHDT and CDR2 FYEKMQ (reference sequence). CDR3 sequence reads: CASTRRHDAGAAYEQYF. The DNA of the CDR3 is TGTGCCAGCACCCGCCGGCACGATGCGGGAGCAGCCTACGAGCAGTACTTC.

The CDR3 protein is CASRGDKDYGYTF. CDR3 in DNA: TGTGCCAGCAGGGGGGACAAAGACTATGGCTACACCTTC. The V and J genes are TRBV7-9 and TRBJ1-2; tentatively, D is TRBD1 (6 bases). Germline loops: CDR1 SEHNR, CDR2 FQNEAQ (reference sequence). The V end lost 6 bases, the J end lost 3 bases, and 11 bases lay between the germline ends. The CDR3 runs to 13 residues.

DNA for the CDR3: TGTGCCAGCATCCCGACAGGGGTTACCTATGGCTACACCTTC. Translating gives CASIPTGVTYGYTF. This chain joins TRBV5-6 and TRBJ1-2; 8 nucleotides align to TRBD1. Germline CDR1 reads SGHDT; CDR2 reads YYEEEE. The CDR3 totals 14 residues. V lost 6 bases and J lost 4; bases outside the gene matches: 8.

The rearrangement joins TRBV15 to TRBJ2-5, with D tentatively TRBD1 (6 bases). The CDR3 is 16 amino acids. Deletions cut 0 bases from V and 4 bases from J, with 15 bases between. Germline CDR1 LNHNV, CDR2 YYDKDF (reference sequence). This CDR3 reads CATSRDLPGAGETQYF. CDR3 sequence (DNA): TGTGCCACCAGCAGAGATCTACCAGGGGCGGGAGAGACCCAGTACTTC.

The CDR3 protein is CASSLGDTSQETQYF. In DNA, the CDR3 is TGCGCCAGCAGCTTGGGGGACACATCACAAGAGACCCAGTACTTC. The chain links TRBV5-1 to TRBJ2-5, with D possibly being TRBD1 (6 bases). The CDR3 length is 15 residues. Trimming took off 0 bases at V and 2 bases at J, with 11 bases between the two ends. Germline CDR1 SGHRS, CDR2 YFSETQ.